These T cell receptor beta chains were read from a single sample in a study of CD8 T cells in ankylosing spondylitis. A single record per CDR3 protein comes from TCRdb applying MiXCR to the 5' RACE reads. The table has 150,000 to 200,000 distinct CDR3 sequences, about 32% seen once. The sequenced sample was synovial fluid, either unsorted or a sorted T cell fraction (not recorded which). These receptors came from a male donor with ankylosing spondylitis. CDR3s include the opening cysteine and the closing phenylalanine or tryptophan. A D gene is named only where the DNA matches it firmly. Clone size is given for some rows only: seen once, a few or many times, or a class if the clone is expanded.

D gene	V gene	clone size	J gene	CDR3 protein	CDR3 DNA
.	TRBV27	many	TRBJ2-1	CASSLRGRSGTYNEQFF	TGTGCCAGCAGTTTGAGGGGCCGTAGCGGTACCTACAATGAGCAGTTCTTC
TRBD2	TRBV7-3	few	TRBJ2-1	CASSLTNPLAGGRNEQFF	TGTGCCAGCAGCTTAACTAACCCACTAGCGGGAGGGCGCAATGAGCAGTTCTTC
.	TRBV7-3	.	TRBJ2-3	CASSPWGATTDTQYF	TGTGCCAGCAGCCCATGGGGGGCCACCACAGATACGCAGTATTTT
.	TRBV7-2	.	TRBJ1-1	CASSPYLNTEAFF	TGTGCCAGCAGCCCCTACTTGAACACTGAAGCTTTCTTT
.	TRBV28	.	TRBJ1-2	CASCLGGSNYGYTF	TGTGCCAGCTGCCTCGGGGGCTCTAACTATGGCTACACCTTC
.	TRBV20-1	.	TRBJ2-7	CSARETSGTLHSYEQYF	TGCAGTGCTAGGGAAACGTCCGGGACACTCCACTCCTACGAGCAGTACTTC
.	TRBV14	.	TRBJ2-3	CASSQQTTILTDTQYF	TGTGCCAGCAGCCAACAGACTACAATACTCACAGATACGCAGTATTTT
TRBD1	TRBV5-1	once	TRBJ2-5	CASSLGQGAVIQETQYF	TGCGCCAGCAGCTTGGGACAGGGTGCAGTAATCCAAGAGACCCAGTACTTC
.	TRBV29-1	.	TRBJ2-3	CSVVVGTSTDTQYF	TGCAGCGTTGTAGTAGGAACTAGCACAGATACGCAGTATTTT
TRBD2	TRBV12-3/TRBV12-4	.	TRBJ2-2	CASRRLAGGTGELFF	TGTGCCAGCAGGAGACTAGCGGGAGGTACCGGGGAGCTGTTTTTT
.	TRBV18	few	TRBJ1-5	CASSPIRTEGRQPQHF	TGTGCCAGCTCACCAATTAGGACAGAAGGACGGCAGCCCCAGCATTTT
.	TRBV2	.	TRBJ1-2	CASSEAGRRNYGYTF	TGTGCCAGCAGTGAAGCGGGGCGTCGAAACTATGGCTACACCTTC
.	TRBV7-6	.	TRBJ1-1	CASSLVSPPLMNTEAFF	TGTGCCAGCAGCTTAGTCTCCCCCCCGCTAATGAACACTGAAGCTTTCTTT
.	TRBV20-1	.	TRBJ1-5	CSASGQSNQPQHF	TGCAGTGCCAGCGGACAGAGCAATCAGCCCCAGCATTTT
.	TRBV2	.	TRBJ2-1	CASSALDEQFF	TGTGCCAGCAGTGCTCTGGATGAGCAGTTCTTC
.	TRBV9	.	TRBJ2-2	CAYGGVGELFF	TGTGCCTACGGAGGTGTCGGGGAGCTGTTTTTT
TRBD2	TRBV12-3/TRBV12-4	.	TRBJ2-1	CASSLSSGVNEQFF	TGTGCCAGCAGTTTGTCTAGCGGGGTGAATGAGCAGTTCTTC
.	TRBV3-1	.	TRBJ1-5	CASSQGGGQPQHF	TGTGCCAGCAGCCAAGGAGGGGGACAGCCCCAGCATTTT